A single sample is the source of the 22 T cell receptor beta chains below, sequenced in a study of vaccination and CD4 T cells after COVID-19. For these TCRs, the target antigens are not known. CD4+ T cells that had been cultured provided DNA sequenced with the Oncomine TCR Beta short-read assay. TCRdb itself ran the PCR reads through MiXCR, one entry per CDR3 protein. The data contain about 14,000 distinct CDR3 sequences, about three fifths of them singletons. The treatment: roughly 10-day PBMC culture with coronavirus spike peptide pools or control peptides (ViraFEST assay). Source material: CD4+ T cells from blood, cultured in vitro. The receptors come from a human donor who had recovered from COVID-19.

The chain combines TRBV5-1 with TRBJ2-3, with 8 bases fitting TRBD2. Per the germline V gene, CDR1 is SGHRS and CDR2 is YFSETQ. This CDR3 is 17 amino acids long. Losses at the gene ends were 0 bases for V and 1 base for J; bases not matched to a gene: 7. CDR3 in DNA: TGCGCCAGCAGCTTGGACGGGAGCGGGGGCGGCACAGATACGCAGTATTTT. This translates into CASSLDGSGGGTDTQYF.

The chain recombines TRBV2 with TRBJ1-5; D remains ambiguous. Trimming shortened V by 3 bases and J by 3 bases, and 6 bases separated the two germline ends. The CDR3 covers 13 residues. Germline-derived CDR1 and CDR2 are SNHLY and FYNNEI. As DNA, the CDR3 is TGTGCCAGCAGTGACAGGTTCAATCAGCCCCAGCATTTT. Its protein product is CASSDRFNQPQHF.

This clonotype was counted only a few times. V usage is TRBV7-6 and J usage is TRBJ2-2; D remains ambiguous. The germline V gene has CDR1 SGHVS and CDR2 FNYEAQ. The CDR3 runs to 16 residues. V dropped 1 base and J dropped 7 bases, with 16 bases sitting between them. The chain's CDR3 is CASSLGSTTEHGELFF. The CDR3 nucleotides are TGTGCCAGCAGCTTAGGTTCCACTACCGAGCACGGGGAGCTGTTTTTT.

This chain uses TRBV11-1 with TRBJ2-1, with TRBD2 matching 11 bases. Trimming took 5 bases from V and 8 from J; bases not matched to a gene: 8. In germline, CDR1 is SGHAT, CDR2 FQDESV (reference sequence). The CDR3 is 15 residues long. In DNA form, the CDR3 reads TGTGCCAGCAGCACTACTAGCGGGAGTTATGATGAGCAGTTCTTC. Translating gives CASSTTSGSYDEQFF.

CDR3 DNA: TGTGCCAGCAGTCGTAGGGACAAAGAGACCCAGTACTTC. Amino acids: CASSRRDKETQYF. The rearrangement links TRBV28 to TRBJ2-5; a possible D gene is TRBD1 (6 bases). Germline-derived CDR1 and CDR2 are MDHEN and SYDVKM. This CDR3 spans 13 amino acids. Trimming removed 5 bases at V and 3 bases at J, with 10 bases between.

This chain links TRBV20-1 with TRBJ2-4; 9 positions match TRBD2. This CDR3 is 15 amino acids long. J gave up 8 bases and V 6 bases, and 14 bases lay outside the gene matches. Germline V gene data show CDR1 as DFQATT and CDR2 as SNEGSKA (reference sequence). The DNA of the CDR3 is TGCAGTGCCCCTGCTAGGCCGGGCGGGAGGGACATTCAGTACTTC. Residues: CSAPARPGGRDIQYF.

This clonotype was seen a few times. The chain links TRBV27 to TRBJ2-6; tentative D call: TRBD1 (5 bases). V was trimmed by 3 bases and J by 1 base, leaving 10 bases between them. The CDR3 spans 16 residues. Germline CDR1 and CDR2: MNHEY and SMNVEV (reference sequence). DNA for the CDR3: TGTGCCAGCAGTTTTCCCAGGACATCTGGGGCCAACGTCCTGACTTTC. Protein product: CASSFPRTSGANVLTF.

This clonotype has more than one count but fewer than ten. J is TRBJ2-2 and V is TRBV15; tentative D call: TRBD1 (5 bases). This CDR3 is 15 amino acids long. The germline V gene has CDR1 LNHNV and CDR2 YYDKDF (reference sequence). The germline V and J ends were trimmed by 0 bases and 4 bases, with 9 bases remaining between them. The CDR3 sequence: CATSRDGHFTGELFF. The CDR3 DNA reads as TGTGCCACCAGCAGAGATGGACACTTCACCGGGGAGCTGTTTTTT.

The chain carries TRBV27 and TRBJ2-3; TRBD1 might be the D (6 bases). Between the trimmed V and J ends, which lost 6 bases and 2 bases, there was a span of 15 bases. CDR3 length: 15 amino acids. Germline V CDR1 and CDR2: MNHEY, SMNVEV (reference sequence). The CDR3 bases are TGTGCCAGCAGCTCATTTGGACAGTTCACAGATACGCAGTATTTT. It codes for CASSSFGQFTDTQYF.

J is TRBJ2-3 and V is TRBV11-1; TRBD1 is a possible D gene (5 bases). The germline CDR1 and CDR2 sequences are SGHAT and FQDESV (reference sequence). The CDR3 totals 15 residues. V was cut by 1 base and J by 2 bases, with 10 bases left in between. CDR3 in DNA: TGTGCCAGCAGCTTAGGGGTAGGGGTCACAGATACGCAGTATTTT. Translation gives CASSLGVGVTDTQYF.

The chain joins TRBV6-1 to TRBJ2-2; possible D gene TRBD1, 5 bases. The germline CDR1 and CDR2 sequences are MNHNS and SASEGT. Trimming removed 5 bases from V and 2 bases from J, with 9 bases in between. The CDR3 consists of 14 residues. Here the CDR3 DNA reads TGTGCCAGCAGTCTCCGGACAAACACCGGGGAGCTGTTTTTT. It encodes CASSLRTNTGELFF.

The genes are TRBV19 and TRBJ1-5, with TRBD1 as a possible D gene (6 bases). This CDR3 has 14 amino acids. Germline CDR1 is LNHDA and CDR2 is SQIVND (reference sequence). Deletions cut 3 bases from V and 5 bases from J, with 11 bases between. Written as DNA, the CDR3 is TGTGCCAGTAGTATCACAGGGATAGATCAGCCCCAGCATTTT. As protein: CASSITGIDQPQHF.

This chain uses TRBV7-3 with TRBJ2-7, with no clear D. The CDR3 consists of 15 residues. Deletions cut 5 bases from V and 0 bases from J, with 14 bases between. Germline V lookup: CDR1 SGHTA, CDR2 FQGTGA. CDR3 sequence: CASSPYLLNSYEQYF. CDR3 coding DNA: TGTGCCAGCAGCCCGTACCTCTTAAACTCCTACGAGCAGTACTTC.

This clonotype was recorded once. This CDR3 is CATDRASTDTQYF. The CDR3 DNA sequence: TGTGCGACAGACCGGGCTAGCACAGATACGCAGTATTTT. The chain combines TRBV7-2 with TRBJ2-3; D perhaps matches TRBD1 (5 bases). The CDR3 length is 13 residues. The germline V gene encodes CDR1 SGHTA and CDR2 FQGNSA.

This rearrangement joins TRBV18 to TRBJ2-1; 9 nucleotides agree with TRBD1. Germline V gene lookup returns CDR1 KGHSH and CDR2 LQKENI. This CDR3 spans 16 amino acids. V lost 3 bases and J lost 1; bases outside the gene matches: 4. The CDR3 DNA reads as TGTGCCAGCTCACCCGTGGGACAGGGTTCCTACAATGAGCAGTTCTTC. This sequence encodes CASSPVGQGSYNEQFF.

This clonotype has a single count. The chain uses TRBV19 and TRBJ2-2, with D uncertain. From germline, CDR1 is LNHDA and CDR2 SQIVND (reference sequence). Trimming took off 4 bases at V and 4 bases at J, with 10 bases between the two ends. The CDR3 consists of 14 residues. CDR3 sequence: CASSSQLTTGELFF. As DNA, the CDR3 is TGTGCCAGTAGTAGTCAGCTAACCACCGGGGAGCTGTTTTTT.

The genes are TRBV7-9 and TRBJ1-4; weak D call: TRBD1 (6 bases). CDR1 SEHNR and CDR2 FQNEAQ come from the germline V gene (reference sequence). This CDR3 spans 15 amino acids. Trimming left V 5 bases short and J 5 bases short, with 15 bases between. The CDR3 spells CASSLGDKRNEKLFF. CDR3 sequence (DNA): TGTGCCAGCAGCCTAGGGGACAAACGAAATGAAAAACTGTTTTTT. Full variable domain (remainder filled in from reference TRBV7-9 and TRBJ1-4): DTGVSQNPRHKITKRGQNVTFRCDPISEHNRLYWYRQTLGQGPEFLTYFQNEAQLEKSRLLSDRFSAERPKGSFSTLEIQRTEQGDSAMYLCASSLGDKRNEKLFFGSGTQLSVL.

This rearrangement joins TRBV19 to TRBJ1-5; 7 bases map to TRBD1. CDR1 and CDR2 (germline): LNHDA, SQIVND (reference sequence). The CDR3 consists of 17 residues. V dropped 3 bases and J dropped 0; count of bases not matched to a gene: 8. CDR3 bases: TGTGCCAGTAGTATTAGGCAGGGGGGGAATAGCAATCAGCCCCAGCATTTT. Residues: CASSIRQGGNSNQPQHF.

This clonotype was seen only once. DNA for the CDR3: TGTGCCTGGGGAGGGGACAGGCGAGGCGAGCAGTACTTC. Protein product: CAWGGDRRGEQYF. J is TRBJ2-7 and V is TRBV30, with 8 bases matching TRBD1. The CDR3 extends over 13 amino acids. Germline CDR1 reads GTSNPN; CDR2 reads SVGIG (reference sequence). V lost 5 bases to trimming and J lost 6 bases; unmatched junction nucleotides: 9.

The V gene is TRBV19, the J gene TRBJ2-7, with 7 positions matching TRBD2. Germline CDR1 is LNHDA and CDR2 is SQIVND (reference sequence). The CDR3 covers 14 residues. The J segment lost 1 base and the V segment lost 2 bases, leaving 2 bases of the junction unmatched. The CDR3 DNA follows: TGTGCCAGTAGTATATCGGGACTATCCTACGAGCAGTACTTC. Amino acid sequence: CASSISGLSYEQYF.

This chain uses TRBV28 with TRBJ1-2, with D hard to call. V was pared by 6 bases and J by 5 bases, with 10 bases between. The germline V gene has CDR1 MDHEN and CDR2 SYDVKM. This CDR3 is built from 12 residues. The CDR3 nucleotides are TGTGCCAGCAGCGTACAGTATTATGGCTACACCTTC. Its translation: CASSVQYYGYTF.

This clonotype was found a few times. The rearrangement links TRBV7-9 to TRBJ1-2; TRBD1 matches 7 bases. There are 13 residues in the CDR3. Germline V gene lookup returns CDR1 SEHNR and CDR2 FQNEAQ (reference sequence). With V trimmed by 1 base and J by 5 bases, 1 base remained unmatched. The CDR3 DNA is TGTGCCAGCAGCTTAGGGGACAGATATGGCTACACCTTC. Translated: CASSLGDRYGYTF.